The 31 T cell receptor beta chains reported below all come from one sample, sequenced in a study of blood T cell repertoires in COVID-19. Only in-frame clones appear in the TCRdb table, and some are missing; sequencing was by immunoSEQ multiplex PCR. Among 200,000 to 250,000 clones listed, around 86% were seen once. Material: peripheral blood. Receptors originate from a man between 60 and 70 years old with acute or convalescent COVID-19.

V is TRBV11-2 and J is TRBJ2-3, with TRBD2 matching over 15 bases. There are 15 residues in the CDR3. CDR1 and CDR2 (germline): SGHAT, FQNNGV. The ends lost 5 bases at V and 5 bases at J; junction bases unmatched: 2. DNA for the CDR3: TGTGCCAGCAGCAGGGGACTAGCGGGGGGAGATACGCAGTATTTT. Protein sequence: CASSRGLAGGDTQYF.

The chain recombines TRBV10-3 with TRBJ2-7, with a possible D match to TRBD2 (5 bases). There are 13 residues in the CDR3. V dropped 4 bases and J dropped 6 bases, with 13 bases sitting between them. Germline V lookup: CDR1 ENHRY, CDR2 SYGVKD. The CDR3 DNA follows: TGTGCCATCAGTGCTAGGGTTGGGAGCGAGCAGTACTTC. This translates into CAISARVGSEQYF.

The CDR3 bases are TGCAGCGCCAAAACCGGGAACACCGGGGAGCTGTTTTTT. It translates to CSAKTGNTGELFF. The rearrangement links TRBV29-1 to TRBJ2-2; D uncertain. CDR3 size: 13 residues. Germline CDR1 SQVTM, CDR2 ANQGSEA. V gave up 7 bases and J gave up 1 base, with 10 bases separating them.

The rearrangement uses TRBV3-1 (or the pseudogene TRBV3-2) and TRBJ2-2; a weak D match, TRBD1 (5 bases). Trimming removed 1 base from V and 6 bases from J, with 9 bases in between. Germline V CDR1 and CDR2: LGHDT, YNNKEL (reference sequence). This CDR3 has 14 residues. DNA for the CDR3: TGTGCCAGCAGCCAAGGGCAGGGTCCCGGGGAGCTGTTTTTT. It codes for CASSQGQGPGELFF.

The chain carries TRBV7-3 and TRBJ2-3; TRBD2 is a possible D gene (5 bases). The germline V gene has CDR1 SGHTA and CDR2 FQGTGA. The CDR3 runs to 14 residues. Trimming removed 2 bases at V and 6 bases at J, with 12 bases between. The CDR3 protein is CASSLLGRTDTQYF. CDR3 DNA: TGTGCCAGCAGCTTACTGGGCCGGACTGATACGCAGTATTTT.

The CDR3: CASSYSLTGFYEQYF. The CDR3 coding sequence is TGTGCCAGCAGTTACTCCTTGACAGGTTTCTACGAGCAGTACTTC. This chain uses TRBV6-5 with TRBJ2-7, with D maybe TRBD1 (6 bases). The CDR3 is 15 residues long. Per the germline V gene, CDR1 is MNHEY and CDR2 is SVGAGI. Trimming stripped 0 bases from V and 3 bases from J, with 12 bases between.

In its sample, this clone was seen once. CDR3 protein: CASSVVRRGSTDTQYF. The CDR3 DNA reads TGTGCCAGCAGCGTAGTCAGGCGGGGTAGCACAGATACGCAGTATTTT. V is TRBV9 and J is TRBJ2-3, with TRBD2 as a possible D gene (6 bases). V was clipped by 0 bases and J by 0 bases, with 11 bases between them. Germline-derived CDR1 and CDR2 are SGDLS and YYNGEE. The CDR3 is 16 residues long.

The chain is built from TRBV5-1 and TRBJ1-1, with 7 bases lining up with TRBD1. This CDR3 contains 13 residues. Germline-derived CDR1 and CDR2 are SGHRS and YFSETQ. V was clipped by 4 bases and J by 4 bases; unmatched bases: 4. The CDR3 DNA follows: TGCGCCAGCAGCAGGGGGCCGGGCACTGAAGCTTTCTTT. It yields the protein CASSRGPGTEAFF.

CDR3 residues: CASSIHGLDRVTYNEQFF. As DNA, the CDR3 is TGTGCCAGCAGTATTCACGGGCTTGACAGGGTGACCTACAATGAGCAGTTCTTC. The chain employs TRBV6-4 and TRBJ2-1, with 7 bases identical to TRBD1. Germline CDR1 MRHNA, CDR2 SNTAGT. J gave up 2 bases and V 5 bases, and 15 bases lay outside the gene matches. There are 18 residues in the CDR3.

The chain links TRBV5-1 to TRBJ1-6; 8 nucleotides line up with TRBD1. The CDR3 length is 17 residues. Germline V gene lookup returns CDR1 SGHRS and CDR2 YFSETQ. V shed 0 bases, J shed 9 bases, and the junction held 11 bases outside the gene matches. The CDR3: CASSLDPTGARGSPLHF. The CDR3 coding sequence is TGCGCCAGCAGCTTGGACCCGACAGGGGCCAGAGGTTCACCCCTCCACTTT.

V gene TRBV3-1 (or the pseudogene TRBV3-2) combines with J gene TRBJ2-3; D perhaps matches TRBD1 (6 bases). The V gene lost 0 bases and the J gene lost 6 bases, with 13 bases spanning the gap. The CDR3 covers 15 residues. The germline V gene has CDR1 LGHDT and CDR2 YNNKEL (reference sequence). CDR3: CASSQDARGQDTQYF. The CDR3 DNA is TGTGCCAGCAGCCAAGACGCCAGGGGCCAGGATACGCAGTATTTT.

This chain uses TRBV24-1 with TRBJ2-2, with 8 bases matching TRBD2. Unmatched junction bases numbered 4, after V lost 5 bases and J lost 6 bases. The CDR3 has 14 residues. Looked up from germline, CDR1 is KGHDR and CDR2 is SFDVKD. CDR3 in amino acids: CATSVGGAAGELFF. The CDR3 DNA reads as TGTGCCACCAGTGTCGGGGGGGCGGCCGGGGAGCTGTTTTTT.

The V call is TRBV7-8, the J call TRBJ1-6; D perhaps matches TRBD1 (6 bases). The CDR3 is 15 amino acids. CDR1 is SGHVS and CDR2 is FQNEAQ in the germline V gene. Trimming cost V 5 bases and J 6 bases, with 14 bases left between them. The CDR3 here is CASSEPWTVNSPLHF. The CDR3 DNA reads as TGTGCCAGCAGCGAACCCTGGACAGTTAATTCACCCCTCCACTTT.

This clone was seen just once. The gene calls are TRBV30 and TRBJ1-2, with TRBD1 as a possible D gene (5 bases). CDR1 and CDR2 (germline): GTSNPN, SVGIG (reference sequence). The CDR3 totals 13 residues. The V end lost 2 bases, the J end lost 8 bases, and 15 bases lay between the germline ends. The CDR3 loop is CAWSPGGGGGYTF. The CDR3 region has the DNA TGTGCCTGGAGTCCGGGGGGGGGAGGAGGCTACACCTTC.

This chain joins TRBV28 and TRBJ1-2; tentative D call: TRBD1 (5 bases). Germline loops: CDR1 MDHEN, CDR2 SYDVKM. With 6 bases removed from V and 4 bases from J, the gap between germline ends came to 15 bases. The CDR3 covers 14 residues. DNA of the CDR3: TGTGCCAGCAGCCCAAGCCGGGGGGGCTATGGCTACACCTTC. Its translation: CASSPSRGGYGYTF.

The V and J genes are TRBV6-5 and TRBJ1-1; 10 bases map to TRBD1. Per the germline V gene, CDR1 is MNHEY and CDR2 is SVGAGI. Trimming removed 5 bases from V and 10 bases from J; junction bases left unmatched: 4. This CDR3 spans 12 amino acids. DNA for the CDR3: TGTGCCAGCAGTACGCGGACAGGGGGAGCTTTCTTT. Translated, it gives CASSTRTGGAFF.

This clone has only one observation. The chain uses TRBV19 and TRBJ1-2; TRBD1 matches at 7 bases. Germline values: CDR1 LNHDA, CDR2 SQIVND (reference sequence). The CDR3 consists of 12 residues. V dropped 8 bases and J dropped 8; count of bases not matched to a gene: 8. CDR3 in amino acids: CASSDRVGGYTF. CDR3 DNA sequence: TGTGCCAGTTCCGACAGGGTGGGCGGCTACACCTTC.

This clone appeared a few times. The chain links TRBV7-2 to TRBJ2-5; 7 bases fit TRBD2. This CDR3 is built from 15 residues. The germline CDR1 and CDR2 sequences are SGHTA and FQGNSA. Trimming took 5 bases from V and 5 from J; bases not matched to a gene: 11. In nucleotides, the CDR3 is TGTGCCAGCAGCAAATTACCGGTGGGGGGGGAGACCCAGTACTTC. Protein product: CASSKLPVGGETQYF. Complete variable domain (other parts from reference TRBV7-2 and TRBJ2-5): GAGVSQSPSNKVTEKGKDVELRCDPISGHTALYWYRQSLGQGLEFLIYFQGNSAPDKSGLPSDRFSAERTGGSVSTLTIQRTQQEDSAVYLCASSKLPVGGETQYFGPGTRLLVL.

The chain couples TRBV29-1 to TRBJ1-2; D is possibly TRBD1 (6 bases). V lost 3 bases to trimming and J lost 4 bases, with 12 bases between them. Germline V gene lookup returns CDR1 SQVTM and CDR2 ANQGSEA. The CDR3 covers 13 residues. The CDR3 loop reads CSVDTGNGYGYTF. DNA for the CDR3: TGCAGCGTTGACACAGGGAATGGCTATGGCTACACCTTC.

This rearrangement joins TRBV19 to TRBJ1-1, with D possibly TRBD1 on 5 matching bases. V was clipped by 2 bases and J by 5 bases, with 12 bases between them. The CDR3 extends over 14 amino acids. Germline V lookup: CDR1 LNHDA, CDR2 SQIVND (reference sequence). CDR3 protein: CASSIIQGRTEAFF. As DNA, the CDR3 is TGTGCCAGTAGTATAATCCAGGGAAGGACTGAAGCTTTCTTT.

CDR3 amino acids: CASRENAGTGGHEQYF. CDR3 DNA sequence: TGTGCCAGCAGAGAGAATGCCGGGACAGGGGGCCACGAGCAGTACTTC. The rearrangement links TRBV11-2 to TRBJ2-7; the match to TRBD1 covers 12 bases. Trimming at V came to 6 bases and at J to 5 bases, leaving 11 bases not matched to a gene. CDR3 size: 16 residues. Germline V CDR1 and CDR2: SGHAT, FQNNGV.

The rearrangement joins TRBV7-9 to TRBJ2-7; possible D gene TRBD1, 5 bases. This CDR3 spans 14 amino acids. V lost 8 bases and J lost 2, with 16 bases in between. The germline CDR1 and CDR2 sequences are SEHNR and FQNEAQ (reference sequence). Here the CDR3 reads CASREAGNPYEQYF. The CDR3 nucleotides read TGTGCCAGCCGAGAAGCAGGGAACCCCTACGAGCAGTACTTC.

V gene TRBV2 combines with J gene TRBJ1-3; D might be TRBD1 (5 bases). The CDR3 loop spans 15 amino acids. Germline V CDR1 and CDR2: SNHLY, FYNNEI. The V gene lost 6 bases and the J gene lost 2 bases, with 14 bases spanning the gap. This CDR3 reads CASRQQEIAGNTIYF. The CDR3 DNA is TGTGCCAGCAGACAACAGGAGATTGCTGGAAACACCATATATTTT.

This sequence joins TRBV28 and TRBJ2-7; TRBD2 aligns across 8 bases. V lost 5 bases to trimming and J lost 5 bases; unmatched junction nucleotides: 11. CDR1 is MDHEN and CDR2 is SYDVKM in the germline V gene. The CDR3 has 15 residues. The CDR3 is CASSRPGLGSNEQYF. CDR3 coding DNA: TGTGCCAGCAGTCGTCCGGGACTAGGGTCCAACGAGCAGTACTTC.

The chain carries TRBV3-1 (or the pseudogene TRBV3-2) and TRBJ1-2; 10 bases are shared with TRBD1. The CDR3 totals 13 residues. Germline CDR1 LGHDT, CDR2 YNNKEL (reference sequence). V shed 3 bases, J shed 9 bases, and the junction held 4 bases outside the gene matches. CDR3 bases: TGTGCCAGCAGCCAGGGGACAGGGGTGAGCTACACCTTC. Amino acid sequence: CASSQGTGVSYTF.

This sequence joins TRBV2 and TRBJ1-1; weak D call: TRBD1 (5 bases). The germline V and J ends were trimmed by 2 bases and 11 bases, with 18 bases remaining between them. CDR1 SNHLY and CDR2 FYNNEI come from the germline V gene. CDR3 size: 14 residues. CDR3: CASSERQTFGEAFF. CDR3 DNA sequence: TGTGCCAGCAGTGAAAGACAGACATTCGGTGAGGCTTTCTTT.

The chain employs TRBV29-1 and TRBJ1-4; D is uncertain. CDR1 is SQVTM and CDR2 is ANQGSEA in the germline V gene. The V and J ends lost 7 bases and 4 bases respectively, with 13 bases between them. This CDR3 is built from 13 residues. The CDR3 protein is CSARSEGNEKLFF. CDR3 sequence (DNA): TGCAGCGCCCGATCCGAGGGTAATGAAAAACTGTTTTTT.

V and J are TRBV7-2 and TRBJ2-7, with 11 bases fitting TRBD1. This CDR3 has 15 amino acids. V lost 5 bases, J lost 3 bases, and 6 bases stayed unmatched. From germline, CDR1 is SGHTA and CDR2 FQGNSA. The CDR3 sequence is CASSGGTGGNYEQYF. CDR3 DNA: TGTGCCAGCAGCGGGGGGACAGGGGGAAACTACGAGCAGTACTTC. Full variable domain (rest looked up from reference TRBV7-2 and TRBJ2-7): GAGVSQSPSNKVTEKGKDVELRCDPISGHTALYWYRQSLGQGLEFLIYFQGNSAPDKSGLPSDRFSAERTGGSVSTLTIQRTQQEDSAVYLCASSGGTGGNYEQYFGPGTRLTVT.

The V call is TRBV6-5, the J call TRBJ2-2; TRBD2 matches 8 bases. This CDR3 is 14 amino acids long. With V trimmed by 8 bases and J by 7 bases, 9 bases remained unmatched. Germline V gene lookup returns CDR1 MNHEY and CDR2 SVGAGI. The CDR3 DNA is TGTGCCAGCTTCCAGCGGGGGCGGGGCGGGGAGCTGTTTTTT. Amino acids: CASFQRGRGGELFF.

The chain couples TRBV6-6 to TRBJ2-7; TRBD2 agrees at 9 bases. This CDR3 is built from 17 residues. The J segment lost 2 bases and the V segment lost 5 bases, leaving 13 bases of the junction unmatched. CDR1 and CDR2 (germline): MNHNY, SVGAGI (reference sequence). In DNA form, the CDR3 reads TGTGCCAGCAGTCCGACCTGGCGGGGGGGCCTGGCCTACGAGCAGTACTTC. The encoded protein is CASSPTWRGGLAYEQYF.

V gene TRBV27 combines with J gene TRBJ2-5, with D possibly being TRBD2 (6 bases). Germline V lookup: CDR1 MNHEY, CDR2 SMNVEV (reference sequence). The CDR3 has 14 amino acids. Trimming left V 7 bases short and J 2 bases short, with 14 bases between. This CDR3 is CASTTRGGQETQYF. CDR3 nucleotides: TGTGCCAGCACCACTCGTGGGGGGCAAGAGACCCAGTACTTC.